This TCR beta chain was documented in a study of T-cell reconstitution after alpha-beta-depleted transplantation in children. Study results and limitations: From newly produced T cells came most of the T-cell counts and diversity one year after transplant. Some patients owed their high day-60 TCRbeta diversity to surviving recipient T cells and thymic progenitors.

This clonotype was seen ten or more times. Its antigen is not identified. For TCRbeta, the library was prepared with unique molecular identifiers. One entry per CDR3 protein results from TCRdb running MiXCR on the PCR reads. The table includes 600,000 or so distinct CDR3 sequences, roughly 23% detected once. Trimming took 2 bases from V and 0 from J; bases not matched to a gene: 7. CDR3 size: 16 residues. Germline-derived CDR1 and CDR2 are DFQATT and SNEGSKA (reference sequence). This chain links TRBV20-1 with TRBJ1-3; 7 nucleotides agree with TRBD1. The source material was PBMCs, mostly from graft donor cells, sampled 360 days after TCRalphabeta/CD19-depleted stem cell transplant. The clonotype originates from a boy under three years old who had a stem cell transplant for acute myeloid leukemia, so the T cells may come from the graft donor. CDR3 in DNA: TGCAGTGCTAGACGGTGGACAGGTTCCTCTGGAAACACCATATATTTT. Translated: CSARRWTGSSGNTIYF.